A selection of T cell receptor beta chains follows, all from one sample in a study of T-cell reconstitution after alpha-beta-depleted transplantation in children. One entry per CDR3 protein results from TCRdb running MiXCR on the PCR reads. The sample records about 640,000 distinct CDR3 sequences, roughly 17% being singletons. The specimen was PBMCs from the stem cell graft donor, collected from the stem cell graft. The receptors shown here come from a human donor who donated a stem cell graft to a child with acute myeloid leukemia. The CDR3 runs from the conserved cysteine through the conserved F or W. The order of the fields is V gene, clone size, D gene, J gene, CDR3 DNA, CDR3 protein. A D gene is named only where the DNA matches it firmly. The size of a clone is reported for some rows only, either as once, few or many, or as a class for expanded clones.

TRBV20-1	few	.	TRBJ2-3	TGCAGTGCAGAGGATTATACGCAGTATTTT	CSAEDYTQYF
TRBV7-6	.	TRBD1	TRBJ2-6	TGTGCCAGCAGACAACCGTGGGACAGGTTGGGGGACTCTGGGGCCAACGTCCTGACTTTC	CASRQPWDRLGDSGANVLTF
TRBV7-9	.	.	TRBJ2-1	TGTGCCAGCAGCCCCGCCGGAAGGGAGCAGTTCTTC	CASSPAGREQFF
TRBV20-1	many	.	TRBJ2-7	TGCAGTGCTTTCGACAGGATGAGCTCCTACGAGCAGTACTTC	CSAFDRMSSYEQYF
TRBV5-1	few	.	TRBJ1-2	TGCGCCAGCAGCTCCGACCCCAATACCGGTGAAGTCTATGGCTACACCTTC	CASSSDPNTGEVYGYTF
TRBV20-1	few	.	TRBJ1-2	TGCAGTGCAATACGCCCCATGACAGCTAACTATGGCTACACCTTC	CSAIRPMTANYGYTF
TRBV13	many	.	TRBJ2-1	TGTGCCAGCAGCTTGGCGGGCCTTCGCAATGAGCAGTTCTTC	CASSLAGLRNEQFF
TRBV12-3/TRBV12-4	.	TRBD1	TRBJ1-1	TGTGCCAGCAGCTCCTGGGACAGGAGAAAAAAAGGCGCTTTCTTT	CASSSWDRRKKGAFF
TRBV20-1	many	.	TRBJ2-1	TGCAGTGCTAGTCCCGGGGCCAGCACCGGCAATGAGCAGTTCTTC	CSASPGASTGNEQFF
TRBV29-1	many	.	TRBJ2-1	TGCAGCCATAAAAGGGTTGAGTCCTACAATGAGCAGTTCTTC	CSHKRVESYNEQFF
TRBV5-1	.	TRBD1	TRBJ1-1	TGCGCCAGCAGCTTCAGGGGGCAGGAAACTGAAGCTTTCTTT	CASSFRGQETEAFF
TRBV20-1	many	.	TRBJ1-4	TGCAGTGCTAGAGTAGCAGGGAAGAATGAAAAACTGTTTTTT	CSARVAGKNEKLFF
TRBV7-9	.	TRBD1	TRBJ1-6	TGTGCCAGCAGCTTGGCCGGGACAGGGCTCAATTCACCCCTCCACTTT	CASSLAGTGLNSPLHF
TRBV28	.	TRBD1	TRBJ2-1	TGTGCCAGCAGGATACCCGGGACAGGGTCAAATGAGCAGTTCTTC	CASRIPGTGSNEQFF
TRBV15	.	.	TRBJ1-5	TGTGCCACCAGCAGAGAACTCGGCAGGGGCTACAATCAGCCCCAGCATTTT	CATSRELGRGYNQPQHF
TRBV28	.	TRBD1	TRBJ1-1	TGTGCCAGCAGTTTATTACAGGGGGGAGCTTTCTTT	CASSLLQGGAFF
TRBV21-1	.	.	TRBJ2-2	TGTGCCATTCTTCCGGACACGGATGCCGGGGAGCTGTTTTTT	CAILPDTDAGELFF
TRBV7-2	few	.	TRBJ1-6	TGTGCCAGCAGCATAGACAGGCCCTATAATTCACCCCTCCACTTT	CASSIDRPYNSPLHF
TRBV5-1	many	.	TRBJ2-5	TGCGCCAGCAGCTCGATCGGAGGTCCAGAGACCCAGTACTTC	CASSSIGGPETQYF
TRBV4-2	many	.	TRBJ2-1	TGTGCCAGCAGCCAACCCGATGATGAGCAGTTCTTC	CASSQPDDEQFF
TRBV20-1	once	TRBD2	TRBJ2-1	TGCTGTGCTCAGAAATACCAAAGCGGGGGGAGATACAATGAGCAGTTCTTC	CCAQKYQSGGRYNEQFF
TRBV27	many	.	TRBJ1-1	TGTGCCAGCAGCCAGGGGTACAGACTCCACACTGAAGCTTTCTTT	CASSQGYRLHTEAFF
TRBV20-1	many	.	TRBJ2-7	TGCAGTGCTAGAGATCCTTTCGGGAGCTCCTACGAGCAGTACTTC	CSARDPFGSSYEQYF
TRBV12-3/TRBV12-4	few	.	TRBJ1-4	TGTGCCAGCAGTTCGAGCGGAATTTCAACTAATGAAAAACTGTTTTTT	CASSSSGISTNEKLFF
TRBV20-1	few	.	TRBJ2-3	TGCAGTGCTAGAGGGCAGGAACGCACAGATACGCAGTATTTT	CSARGQERTDTQYF
TRBV7-6	many	.	TRBJ1-2	TGTGCCAGCAGCTTAGACCCATCCTCCCGCGGGGGCTACACCTTC	CASSLDPSSRGGYTF
TRBV5-6	many	.	TRBJ1-5	TGTGCCAGCACCCTGAACCCTCGAAACGGCGATCAGCCCCAGCATTTT	CASTLNPRNGDQPQHF
TRBV13	few	.	TRBJ1-2	TGTGCCAGCAGCTCCCCCATAGGGGGGGCGGTCACTTTTGGCTACACCTTC	CASSSPIGGAVTFGYTF
TRBV5-6	many	.	TRBJ1-1	TGTGCCAGCAGCTTGCCTGGGCTGGGGGAAGCTTTCTTT	CASSLPGLGEAFF
TRBV12-3/TRBV12-4	many	.	TRBJ1-1	TGTGCCAGCAGTCCTGTCAACAGGGCTGAAGCTTTCTTT	CASSPVNRAEAFF
TRBV5-5	many	.	TRBJ1-4	TGTGCCAGCAGCTTGGCATTGGACAGACCCAATGAAAAACTGTTTTTT	CASSLALDRPNEKLFF
TRBV12-3/TRBV12-4	few	TRBD1	TRBJ1-2	TGTGCCAGCAGTTGGCGGGACAGTGGCTATGGCTACACCTTC	CASSWRDSGYGYTF
TRBV24-1	.	.	TRBJ1-1	TGTGCCACCAGTGATTCCGCGCAGGAGGGGGACACTGAAGCTTTCTTT	CATSDSAQEGDTEAFF
TRBV11-2	.	.	TRBJ1-1	TGTGCCAGCAGCTTCACGGGACACTTCCCTCTCGTGAACACTGAAGCTTTCTTT	CASSFTGHFPLVNTEAFF
TRBV29-1	.	.	TRBJ1-3	TGCAGCGGGGGTGCAGCGGGAAACACCATATATTTT	CSGGAAGNTIYF
TRBV29-1	many	.	TRBJ2-1	TGCAGCGTTGATCTGGCTAGCGCGATCCCCTACAATGAGCAGTTCTTC	CSVDLASAIPYNEQFF
TRBV12-3/TRBV12-4	many	.	TRBJ2-1	TGTGCCAGCACCCCCCTGGGGGCCTACAATGAGCAGTTCTTC	CASTPLGAYNEQFF
TRBV5-1	.	.	TRBJ2-2	TGCGCCAGCAGCTTGTTCGAGACACCGAACACCGGGGAGCTGTTTTTT	CASSLFETPNTGELFF
TRBV20-1	.	.	TRBJ1-2	TGCAGTGCTAGAGGGGGGGATACTAACTATGGCTACACCTTC	CSARGGDTNYGYTF
TRBV7-2	few	.	TRBJ1-2	TGTGCCAGCAGCTTTGGTGGTACGGCACGGGGCTACACCTTC	CASSFGGTARGYTF
TRBV20-1	many	.	TRBJ1-1	TGCAGTGCTAGCCGACTGGGAACTGAAGCTTTCTTT	CSASRLGTEAFF
TRBV20-1	many	.	TRBJ2-3	TGCAGTGTTGTAGAGGCGGGCCCCATGGATACGCAGTATTTT	CSVVEAGPMDTQYF
TRBV24-1	many	.	TRBJ2-1	TGTGCCACCAGTGAGACTGACAGGGGAGGGGAGCAGTTCTTC	CATSETDRGGEQFF
TRBV9	.	.	TRBJ2-5	TGTGCCAGCACCCCGGGGCACCAAGAGACCCAGTACTTC	CASTPGHQETQYF
TRBV5-1	few	.	TRBJ2-1	TGCGCCAGCAGCTTGGAACTCCTTACCTACAATGAGCAGTTCTTC	CASSLELLTYNEQFF
TRBV29-1	many	TRBD2	TRBJ2-1	TGCAGCGAGAGGATAGCGGGGGGCTACAATGAGCAGTTCTTC	CSERIAGGYNEQFF
TRBV20-1	many	.	TRBJ1-2	TGCAGTGCTAGAGATTCGGGGTTTCGGGAGAGAACATATGGCTACACCTTC	CSARDSGFRERTYGYTF
TRBV12-3/TRBV12-4	.	TRBD1	TRBJ2-7	TGTGCCAGCAGTCGGGACAGCTACTACGAGCAGTACTTC	CASSRDSYYEQYF
TRBV29-1	many	.	TRBJ1-2	TGCAGCGTGGGCCGGGACGGCGGCTTTGAGGGCTACACCTTC	CSVGRDGGFEGYTF
TRBV9	.	.	TRBJ2-5	TGTGCCAGCAGCTTTAGCGTTGCGGAGACCCAGTACTTC	CASSFSVAETQYF
TRBV7-9	few	.	TRBJ1-1	TGTGCCAGCAGCTTAGGGGGTGGTGGAGCTTTCTTT	CASSLGGGGAFF
TRBV6-5	many	TRBD1	TRBJ1-1	TGTGCCAGCAGTTACCCCGGGGACAGGGAGAACACTGAAGCTTTCTTT	CASSYPGDRENTEAFF
TRBV5-1	.	TRBD1	TRBJ2-1	TGCGCCAGCAGCGCCGGGACAGGCGTTTACAATGAGCAGTTCTTC	CASSAGTGVYNEQFF
TRBV10-3	many	.	TRBJ2-2	TGTGCCATCAGTGTTACCACCGGGGAGCTGTTTTTT	CAISVTTGELFF
TRBV24-1	.	.	TRBJ2-1	TGTGCCACCCGTGGGGCAGGCTACAATGAGCAGTTCTTC	CATRGAGYNEQFF